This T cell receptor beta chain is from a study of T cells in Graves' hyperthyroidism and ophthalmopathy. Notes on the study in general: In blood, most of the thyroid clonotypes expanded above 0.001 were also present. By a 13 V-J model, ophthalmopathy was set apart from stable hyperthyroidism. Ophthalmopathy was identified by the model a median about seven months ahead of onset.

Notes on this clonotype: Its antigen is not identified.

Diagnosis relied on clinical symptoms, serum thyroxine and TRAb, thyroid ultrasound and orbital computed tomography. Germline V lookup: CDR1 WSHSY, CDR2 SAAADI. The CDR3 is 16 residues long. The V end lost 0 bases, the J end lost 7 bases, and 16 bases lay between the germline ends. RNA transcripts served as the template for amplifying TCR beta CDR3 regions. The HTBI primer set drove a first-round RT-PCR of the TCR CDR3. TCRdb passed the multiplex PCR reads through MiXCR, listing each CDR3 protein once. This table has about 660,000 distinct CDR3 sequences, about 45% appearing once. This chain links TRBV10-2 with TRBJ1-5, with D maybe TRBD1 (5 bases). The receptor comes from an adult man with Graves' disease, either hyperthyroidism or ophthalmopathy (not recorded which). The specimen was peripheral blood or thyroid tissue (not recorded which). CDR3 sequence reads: CASSESGRGTGQPQHF. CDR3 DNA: TGCGCCAGCAGTGAGTCGGGTAGGGGTACGGGACAGCCCCAGCATTTT.